The TCR beta chain described here comes from a study of identical twins. TCRdb reprocessed the 5' RACE reads via MiXCR and lists one record per CDR3 protein. In the table there are 550,000 to 700,000 distinct CDR3 sequences, 21% of which are singletons. Trimming pared 4 bases from V and 9 bases from J, leaving 9 bases between. Per the germline V gene, CDR1 is SGHVS and CDR2 is FQNEAQ. This CDR3 has 11 amino acids. This sample was also put to use in a study of T cells expressing NK-cell markers.

The TCR originated in a woman younger than 30 in good health. V is TRBV7-8 and J is TRBJ2-5; D not resolved. The sample consisted of PBMCs. The CDR3 region is CASSYLRAQYF. The DNA for the CDR3 is TGTGCCAGCAGCTACTTAAGGGCCCAGTACTTC.